Each of the 12 T cell receptor beta chains below was sequenced from the same sample in a study of T-cell memory formation after mild COVID-19. From the 5' RACE reads, TCRdb called clonotypes with MiXCR, one entry per CDR3 protein. Of approximately 450,000 distinct CDR3 sequences in the sample, about 18% are singletons; the top ten hold roughly an eighth. The sequencing sample was made of PBMCs or a T cell subset sorted from them (not recorded which). The receptor source for this set is an adult woman who had mild COVID-19 (a few samples of this study predate the infection). Cell type and time point are not known.

The rearrangement joins TRBV20-1 to TRBJ1-5; TRBD1 matches 7 bases. Per germline, CDR1 DFQATT and CDR2 SNEGSKA (reference sequence). V lost 6 bases, J lost 6 bases, and 17 bases stayed unmatched. The CDR3 is 16 amino acids. CDR3 sequence: CSAGAQYTGVGQPQHF. Here the CDR3 DNA reads TGCAGTGCGGGAGCCCAATATACAGGGGTCGGTCAGCCCCAGCATTTT.

This clonotype turned up a few times. This chain joins TRBV7-8 and TRBJ2-7, with 8 positions matching TRBD1. This CDR3 has 16 residues. J gave up 3 bases and V 0 bases, and 7 bases lay outside the gene matches. CDR1 and CDR2 (germline): SGHVS, FQNEAQ. DNA for the CDR3: TGTGCCAGCAGCTTAGCTGCGGGACAGGTACACTACGAGCAGTACTTC. Translated: CASSLAAGQVHYEQYF.

This clonotype was seen a few times. The CDR3 region has the DNA TGCGCCAGCAGCTTGGACGGAAGCTCCTACGAGCAGTACTTC. This gives the protein CASSLDGSSYEQYF. The rearrangement joins TRBV5-1 to TRBJ2-7; D is undetermined. The germline V gene encodes CDR1 SGHRS and CDR2 YFSETQ. Deletions cut 0 bases from V and 0 bases from J, with 7 bases between. CDR3 length equals 14 residues.

The chain links TRBV7-8 to TRBJ1-1; D unclear. Germline V gene lookup returns CDR1 SGHVS and CDR2 FQNEAQ. With 5 bases removed from V and 1 base from J, the gap between germline ends came to 14 bases. The CDR3 is 15 residues long. The CDR3 loop reads CASSAWSFGNTEAFF. In DNA, the CDR3 is TGTGCCAGCAGCGCCTGGTCTTTCGGGAACACTGAAGCTTTCTTT.

The rearrangement links TRBV18 to TRBJ2-5, with D possibly being TRBD1 or TRBD2 (5 bases each). The CDR3 runs 15 residues. V lost 0 bases and J 5 bases, leaving 13 bases between the germline ends. In germline, CDR1 is KGHSH, CDR2 LQKENI. The CDR3 bases are TGTGCCAGCTCACCACCGTGGGAGTCAGGGGAGACCCAGTACTTC. Its translation is CASSPPWESGETQYF.

The V call is TRBV4-1, the J call TRBJ2-7; no clear D. The V gene's germline CDR1 is MGHRA and CDR2 YSYEKL. The CDR3 runs 14 residues. Deletions cut 0 bases from V and 1 base from J, with 7 bases between. CDR3 protein: CASSQDMGSYEQYF. The CDR3 DNA reads as TGCGCCAGCAGCCAAGATATGGGGTCCTACGAGCAGTACTTC.

The CDR3 coding sequence is TGTGCCAGCAGGCAAAGGCAAGAGACCCAGTACTTC. Protein product: CASRQRQETQYF. The V and J genes are TRBV6-1 and TRBJ2-5; no definite D call. This CDR3 is 12 amino acids long. V was trimmed by 6 bases and J by 2 bases, leaving 7 bases between them. Germline V gene lookup returns CDR1 MNHNS and CDR2 SASEGT.

This clonotype was seen a handful of times. J is TRBJ2-7 and V is TRBV10-3; 7 bases align to TRBD1. The germline V gene encodes CDR1 ENHRY and CDR2 SYGVKD. This CDR3 contains 16 residues. The junction had 5 bases not matched to a gene; V was cut back by 0 bases and J by 0 bases. The CDR3: CAISESLTGASYEQYF. The DNA for the CDR3 is TGTGCCATCAGTGAGTCCCTAACAGGGGCCTCCTACGAGCAGTACTTC.

V is TRBV20-1 and J is TRBJ1-3; D may be TRBD1 (5 bases). Trimming cost V 1 base and J 0 bases, with 10 bases left between them. Germline loops: CDR1 DFQATT, CDR2 SNEGSKA (reference sequence). This CDR3 region has 15 residues. The CDR3 here is CSARGDGVSGNTIYF. The CDR3 DNA reads TGCAGTGCTAGAGGGGACGGTGTCTCTGGAAACACCATATATTTT.

This clonotype was seen ten or more times. This chain's CDR3 is CASSPGETQYF. DNA for the CDR3: TGTGCCAGCTCACCGGGAGAGACCCAGTACTTC. This sequence joins TRBV18 and TRBJ2-5, with D unclear. The CDR3 length is 11 residues. V was shortened by 3 bases and J by 4 bases, with 3 bases between the two germline ends. Germline CDR1 and CDR2: KGHSH and LQKENI.

This clonotype has just a few counts. The rearrangement links TRBV7-8 to TRBJ1-3, with 8 bases identical to TRBD1. The V segment lost 5 bases and the J segment 0 bases; nucleotides outside the gene matches: 6. Germline lookup yields CDR1 SGHVS and CDR2 FQNEAQ. This CDR3 comprises 16 residues. The CDR3 DNA reads TGTGCCAGCAGCGGACAGGGAGTAGGCTCTGGAAACACCATATATTTT. Translating gives CASSGQGVGSGNTIYF. The whole variable domain, remainder taken from reference TRBV7-8 and TRBJ1-3, is GAGVSQSPRYKVAKRGQDVALRCDPISGHVSLFWYQQALGQGPEFLTYFQNEAQLDKSGLPSDRFFAERPEGSVSTLKIQRTQQEDSAVYLCASSGQGVGSGNTIYFGEGSWLTVV.

This clonotype was observed many times. The rearrangement joins TRBV24-1 to TRBJ1-1; the D is unclear. V lost 9 bases, J lost 4 bases, and 17 bases lay in between. CDR1 KGHDR and CDR2 SFDVKD come from the germline V gene. The CDR3 totals 14 residues. CDR3 region: CATRARGGFTEAFF. The DNA for the CDR3 is TGTGCCACCCGTGCCCGCGGAGGGTTCACTGAAGCTTTCTTT.